This TCR beta chain was captured by sequencing in a study of T cells in localized non-small cell lung cancer. Measured with immunoSEQ multiplex PCR; TCRdb has only the in-frame clones, and not every one. This table has 25,000 or so clones, around four fifths appearing once. The V end lost 2 bases, the J end lost 4 bases, and 14 bases lay between the germline ends. This CDR3 region has 14 residues. The germline gives CDR1 SQVTM, CDR2 ANQGSEA. The sequence was obtained from a woman between 35 and 75 years old with stage I lung adenocarcinoma. The J gene is TRBJ1-1, the V gene TRBV29-1; D unclear. Specimen: peripheral blood, collected before any cancer treatment. CDR3 sequence reads: CSVEMRQRVTEAFF. The CDR3 nucleotides read TGCAGCGTTGAAATGCGGCAAAGAGTCACTGAAGCTTTCTTT.